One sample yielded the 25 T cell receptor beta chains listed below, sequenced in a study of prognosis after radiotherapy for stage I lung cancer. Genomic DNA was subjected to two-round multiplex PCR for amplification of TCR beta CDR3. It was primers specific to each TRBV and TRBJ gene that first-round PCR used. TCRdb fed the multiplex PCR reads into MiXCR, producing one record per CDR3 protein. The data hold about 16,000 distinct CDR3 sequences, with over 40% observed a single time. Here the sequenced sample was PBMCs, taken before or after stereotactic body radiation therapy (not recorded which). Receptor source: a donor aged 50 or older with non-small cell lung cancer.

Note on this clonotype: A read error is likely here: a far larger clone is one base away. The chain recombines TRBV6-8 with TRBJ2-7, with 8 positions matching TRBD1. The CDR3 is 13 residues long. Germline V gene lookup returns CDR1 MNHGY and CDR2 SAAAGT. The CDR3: CVSADRVNHEQYF. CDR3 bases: TGTGTCAGCGCGGACAGGGTTAACCACGAGCAGTACTTC.

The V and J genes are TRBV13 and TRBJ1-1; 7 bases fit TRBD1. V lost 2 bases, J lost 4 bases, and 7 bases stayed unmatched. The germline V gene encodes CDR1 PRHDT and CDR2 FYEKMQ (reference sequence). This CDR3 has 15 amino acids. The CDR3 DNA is TGTGCCAGCAGCTTATTCTCAGGGGGGGCCACTGAAGCTTTCTTT. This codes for CASSLFSGGATEAFF.

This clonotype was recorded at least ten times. The CDR3, as DNA: TGTGCCAGCACCCTAGACGCAACTAATGAAAAACTGTTTTTT. Translating it yields CASTLDATNEKLFF. The chain has TRBV6-1 and TRBJ1-4; D call uncertain. CDR1 and CDR2 from the germline V gene are MNHNS and SASEGT. The V end lost 7 bases, the J end lost 0 bases, and 9 bases lay between the germline ends. There are 14 residues in the CDR3.

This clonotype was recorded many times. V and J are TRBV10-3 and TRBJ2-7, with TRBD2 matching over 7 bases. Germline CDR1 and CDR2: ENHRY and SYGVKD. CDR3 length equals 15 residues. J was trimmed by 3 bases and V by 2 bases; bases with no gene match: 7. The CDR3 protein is CAISEPGTIDYEQYF. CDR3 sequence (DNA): TGTGCCATCAGTGAGCCAGGGACTATCGACTACGAGCAGTACTTC.

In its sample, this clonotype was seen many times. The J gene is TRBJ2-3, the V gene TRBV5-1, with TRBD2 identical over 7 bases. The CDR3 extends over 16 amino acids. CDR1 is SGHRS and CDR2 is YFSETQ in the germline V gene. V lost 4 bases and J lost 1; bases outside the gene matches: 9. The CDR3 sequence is CASSPKAGRGTDTQYF. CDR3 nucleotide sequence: TGCGCCAGCAGCCCCAAGGCAGGGAGGGGCACAGATACGCAGTATTTT. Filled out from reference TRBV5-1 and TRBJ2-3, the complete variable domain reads KAGVTQTPRYLIKTRGQQVTLSCSPISGHRSVSWYQQTPGQGLQFLFEYFSETQRNKGNFPGRFSGRQFSNSRSEMNVSTLELGDSALYLCASSPKAGRGTDTQYFGPGTRLTVL.

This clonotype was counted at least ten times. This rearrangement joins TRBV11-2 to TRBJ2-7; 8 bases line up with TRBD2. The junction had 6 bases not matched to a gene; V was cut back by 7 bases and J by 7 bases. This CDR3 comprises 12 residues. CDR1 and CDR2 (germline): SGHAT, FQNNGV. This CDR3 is CASTITGGEQYF. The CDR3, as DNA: TGTGCCAGCACCATAACGGGGGGGGAGCAGTACTTC.

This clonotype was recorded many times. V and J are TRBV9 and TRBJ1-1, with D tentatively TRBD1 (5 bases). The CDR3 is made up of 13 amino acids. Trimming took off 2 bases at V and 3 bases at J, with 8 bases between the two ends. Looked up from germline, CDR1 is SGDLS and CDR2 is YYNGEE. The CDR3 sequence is CASSVQGDTEAFF. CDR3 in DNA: TGTGCCAGCAGCGTGCAGGGAGACACTGAAGCTTTCTTT. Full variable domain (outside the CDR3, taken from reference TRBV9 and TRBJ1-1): DSGVTQTPKHLITATGQRVTLRCSPRSGDLSVYWYQQSLDQGLQFLIQYYNGEERAKGNILERFSAQQFPDLHSELNLSSLELGDSALYFCASSVQGDTEAFFGQGTRLTVV.

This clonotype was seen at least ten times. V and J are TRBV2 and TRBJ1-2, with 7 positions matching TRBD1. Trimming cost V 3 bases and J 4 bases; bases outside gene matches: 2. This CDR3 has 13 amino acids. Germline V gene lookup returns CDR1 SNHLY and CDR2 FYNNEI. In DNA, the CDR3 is TGTGCCAGCAGTGACAGGGGGACCTATGGCTACACCTTC. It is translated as CASSDRGTYGYTF.

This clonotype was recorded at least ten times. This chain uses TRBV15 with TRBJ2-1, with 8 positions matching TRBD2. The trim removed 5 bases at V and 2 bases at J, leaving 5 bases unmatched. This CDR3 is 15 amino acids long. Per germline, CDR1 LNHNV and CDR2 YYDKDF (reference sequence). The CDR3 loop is CATSPGLAPYNEQFF. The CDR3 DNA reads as TGTGCCACCAGCCCCGGACTAGCCCCCTACAATGAGCAGTTCTTC.

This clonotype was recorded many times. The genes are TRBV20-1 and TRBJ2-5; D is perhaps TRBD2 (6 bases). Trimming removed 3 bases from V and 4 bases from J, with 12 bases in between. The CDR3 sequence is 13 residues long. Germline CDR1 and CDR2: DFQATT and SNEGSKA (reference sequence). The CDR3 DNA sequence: TGCAGTGCTAGCGGGGGTGACCCAGAGACCCAGTACTTC. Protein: CSASGGDPETQYF.

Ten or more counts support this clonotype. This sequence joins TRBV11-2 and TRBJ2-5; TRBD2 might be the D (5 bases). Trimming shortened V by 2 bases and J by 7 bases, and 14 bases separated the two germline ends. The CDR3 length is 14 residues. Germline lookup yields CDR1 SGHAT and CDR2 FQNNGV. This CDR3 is CASSLPGLTLTQYF. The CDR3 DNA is TGTGCCAGCAGCTTACCGGGATTAACGCTGACCCAGTACTTC.

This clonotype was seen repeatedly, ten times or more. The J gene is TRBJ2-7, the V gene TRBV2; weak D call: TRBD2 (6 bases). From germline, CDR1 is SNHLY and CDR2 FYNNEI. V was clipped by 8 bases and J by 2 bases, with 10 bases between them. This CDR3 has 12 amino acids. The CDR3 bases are TGTGCCAGCGGGCGGGGACCCTACGAGCAGTACTTC. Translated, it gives CASGRGPYEQYF.

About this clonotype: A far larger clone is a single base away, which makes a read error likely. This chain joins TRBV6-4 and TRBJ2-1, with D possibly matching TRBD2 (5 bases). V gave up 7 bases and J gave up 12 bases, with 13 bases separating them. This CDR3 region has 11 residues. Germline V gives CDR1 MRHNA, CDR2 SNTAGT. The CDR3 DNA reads TGTGCCAGCATCGGAGGAGGTGGGCAGTTCTTC. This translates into CASIGGGGQFF.

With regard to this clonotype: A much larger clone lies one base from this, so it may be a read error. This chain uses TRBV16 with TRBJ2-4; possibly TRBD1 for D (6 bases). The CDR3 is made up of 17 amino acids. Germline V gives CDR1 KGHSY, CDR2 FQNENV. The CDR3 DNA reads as TGTGCCGGCAGCCAATCTGAACAGGGTTGGGCCAAAAACATTCAGTACTTC. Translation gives CAGSQSEQGWAKNIQYF.

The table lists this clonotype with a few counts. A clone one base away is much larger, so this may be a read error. CDR3 in DNA: TGTGCCAGCAGCTCAAAGACAGGGGAATCCTACGAGCAGTACTTC. This sequence encodes CASSSKTGESYEQYF. V is TRBV5-4 and J is TRBJ2-7; 8 nucleotides agree with TRBD1. The CDR3 totals 15 residues. Germline V gene sequence: CDR1 SGHNT, CDR2 YYREEE (reference sequence). V shed 3 bases, J shed 1 base, and the junction held 6 bases outside the gene matches.

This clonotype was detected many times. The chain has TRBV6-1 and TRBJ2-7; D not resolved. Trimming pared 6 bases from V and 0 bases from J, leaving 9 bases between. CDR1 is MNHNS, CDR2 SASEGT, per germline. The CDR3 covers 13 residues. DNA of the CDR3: TGTGCCAGCAGAGGGCAGAGCTCCTACGAGCAGTACTTC. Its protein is CASRGQSSYEQYF.

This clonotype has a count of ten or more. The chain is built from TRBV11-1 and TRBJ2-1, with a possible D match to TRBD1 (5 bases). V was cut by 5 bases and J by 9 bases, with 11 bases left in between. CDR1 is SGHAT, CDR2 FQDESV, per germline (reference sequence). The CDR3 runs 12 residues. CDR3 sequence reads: CASSLGAGEQFF. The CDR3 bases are TGTGCCAGCAGCCTAGGGGCCGGTGAGCAGTTCTTC.

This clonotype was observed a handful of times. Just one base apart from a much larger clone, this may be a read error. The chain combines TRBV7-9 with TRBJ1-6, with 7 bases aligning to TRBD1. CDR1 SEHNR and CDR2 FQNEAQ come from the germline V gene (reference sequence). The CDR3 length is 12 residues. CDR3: CAISRDSSPLHF. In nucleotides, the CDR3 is TGTGCCATCAGCCGGGACAGTTCACCCCTCCACTTT.

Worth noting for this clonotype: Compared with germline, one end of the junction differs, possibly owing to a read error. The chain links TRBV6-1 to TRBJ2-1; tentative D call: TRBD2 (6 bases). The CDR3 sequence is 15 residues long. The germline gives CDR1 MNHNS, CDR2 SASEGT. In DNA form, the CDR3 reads TGTGCCAGCAGTGCCCAGGAGGGCTCGGACAATGAGAAGTTCTTC. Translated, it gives CASSAQEGSDNEKFF.

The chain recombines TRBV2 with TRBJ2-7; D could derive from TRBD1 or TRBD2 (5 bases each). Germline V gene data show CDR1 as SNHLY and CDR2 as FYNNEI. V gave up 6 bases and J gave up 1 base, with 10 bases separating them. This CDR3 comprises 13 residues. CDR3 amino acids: CASRGTVSYEQYF. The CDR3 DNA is TGTGCCAGCAGGGGGACGGTTTCCTACGAGCAGTACTTC.

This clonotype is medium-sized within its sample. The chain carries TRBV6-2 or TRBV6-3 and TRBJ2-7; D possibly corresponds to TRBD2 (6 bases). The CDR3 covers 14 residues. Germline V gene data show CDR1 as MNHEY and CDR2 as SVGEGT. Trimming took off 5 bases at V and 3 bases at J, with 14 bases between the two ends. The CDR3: CASSDLMRDYEQYF. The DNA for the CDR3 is TGTGCCAGCAGTGACCTAATGCGGGACTACGAGCAGTACTTC.

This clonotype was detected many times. CDR3 sequence reads: CASSFEGPAQPQHF. The CDR3, as DNA: TGTGCCAGCAGTTTCGAAGGGCCCGCTCAGCCCCAGCATTTT. The chain couples TRBV12-3 or TRBV12-4 to TRBJ1-5; unclear D gene. The V end lost 3 bases, the J end lost 6 bases, and 12 bases lay between the germline ends. The CDR3 covers 14 residues.

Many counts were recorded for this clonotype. Here the CDR3 reads CASSQAVLNTEAFF. The CDR3 nucleotides are TGTGCCAGCAGCCAAGCAGTGCTGAACACTGAAGCTTTCTTT. V usage is TRBV3-1 and J usage is TRBJ1-1; no definite D call. The CDR3 consists of 14 residues. V gave up 1 base and J gave up 0 bases, with 6 bases separating them. CDR1 and CDR2 from the germline V gene are LGHDT and YNNKEL (reference sequence). Complete variable domain (other parts from reference TRBV3-1 and TRBJ1-1): DTAVSQTPKYLVTQMGNDKSIKCEQNLGHDTMYWYKQDSKKFLKIMFSYNNKELIINETVPNRFSPKSPDKAHLNLHINSLELGDSAVYFCASSQAVLNTEAFFGQGTRLTVV.

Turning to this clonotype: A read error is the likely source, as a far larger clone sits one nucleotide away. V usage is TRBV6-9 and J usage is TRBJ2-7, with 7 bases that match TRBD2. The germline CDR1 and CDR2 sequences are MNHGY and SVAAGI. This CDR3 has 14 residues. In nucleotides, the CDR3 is TGTGCCAGCAGTTACCTTGCGGGAGAGTACGATCAGTACTTC. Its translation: CASSYLAGEYDQYF.

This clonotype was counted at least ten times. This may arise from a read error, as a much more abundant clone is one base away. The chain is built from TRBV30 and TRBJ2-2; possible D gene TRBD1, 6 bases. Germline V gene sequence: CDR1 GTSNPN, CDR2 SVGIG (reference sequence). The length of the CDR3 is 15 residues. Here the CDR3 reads CAWSVPGAMSGELLF. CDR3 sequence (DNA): TGTGCCTGGAGTGTCCCAGGGGCGATGTCCGGGGAGCTGCTTTTT.